This T cell receptor beta chain was sequenced for a study of T cells in Graves' hyperthyroidism and ophthalmopathy. The germline CDR1 and CDR2 sequences are MNHNS and SASEGT. The ends were cut back, 7 bases at V and 6 bases at J, with 7 bases in the middle. The CDR3 totals 11 residues. In its sample, this clonotype was seen a few times. Amplification of TCR beta CDR3 regions used RNA as the template. The HTBI set primed first-round TCR CDR3 RT-PCR. Via MiXCR, TCRdb re-called the multiplex PCR reads, giving one row per CDR3 protein. The table has approximately 300,000 distinct CDR3 sequences, around 15% seen once.

The TCR was taken from a woman between 55 and 75 years old with Graves' ophthalmopathy. This chain uses TRBV6-1 with TRBJ2-1; no clear D gene. Sequencing input: blood. CDR3 loop: CASKYSNEQFF. In nucleotides, the CDR3 is TGTGCCAGCAAATATAGCAATGAGCAGTTCTTC.